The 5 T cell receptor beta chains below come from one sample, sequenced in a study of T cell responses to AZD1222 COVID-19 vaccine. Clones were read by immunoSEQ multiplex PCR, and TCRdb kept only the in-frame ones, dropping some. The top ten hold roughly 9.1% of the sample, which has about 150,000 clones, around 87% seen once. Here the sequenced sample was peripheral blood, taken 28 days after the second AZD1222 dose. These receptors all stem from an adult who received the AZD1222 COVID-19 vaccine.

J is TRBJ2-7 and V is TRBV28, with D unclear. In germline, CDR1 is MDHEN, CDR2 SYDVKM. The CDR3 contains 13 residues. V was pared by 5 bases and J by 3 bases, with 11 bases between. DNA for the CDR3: TGTGCCAGCAGTCTTGTACTGGTCTACGAGCAGTACTTC. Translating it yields CASSLVLVYEQYF.

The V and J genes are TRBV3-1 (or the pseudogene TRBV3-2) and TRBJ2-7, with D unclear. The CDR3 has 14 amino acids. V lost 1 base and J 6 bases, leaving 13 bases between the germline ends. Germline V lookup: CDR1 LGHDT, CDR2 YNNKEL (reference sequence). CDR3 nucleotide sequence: TGTGCCAGCAGCCAAGCTAGATTTAGCAGCGAGCAGTACTTC. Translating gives CASSQARFSSEQYF.

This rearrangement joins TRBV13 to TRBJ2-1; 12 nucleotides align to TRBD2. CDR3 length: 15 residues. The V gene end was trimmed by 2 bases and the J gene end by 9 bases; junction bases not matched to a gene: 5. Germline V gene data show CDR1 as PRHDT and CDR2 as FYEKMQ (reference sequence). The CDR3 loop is CASSLLAGGPPEQFF. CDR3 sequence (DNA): TGTGCCAGCAGCTTACTAGCGGGAGGGCCCCCTGAGCAGTTCTTC.

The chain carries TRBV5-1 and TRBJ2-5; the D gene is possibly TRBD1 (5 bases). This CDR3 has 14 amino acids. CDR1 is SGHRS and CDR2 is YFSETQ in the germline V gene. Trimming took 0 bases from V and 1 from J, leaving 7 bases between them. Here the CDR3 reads CASSLGQIQETQYF. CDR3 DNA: TGCGCCAGCAGCTTGGGACAGATCCAAGAGACCCAGTACTTC.

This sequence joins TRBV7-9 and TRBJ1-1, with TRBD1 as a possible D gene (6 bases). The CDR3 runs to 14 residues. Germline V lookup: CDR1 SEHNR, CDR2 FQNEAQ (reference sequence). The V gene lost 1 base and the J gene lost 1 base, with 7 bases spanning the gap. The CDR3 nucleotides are TGTGCCAGCAGCTTAGGGACAGAGAACACTGAAGCTTTCTTT. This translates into CASSLGTENTEAFF.